The clone carrying this TCR beta chain has a count of ten or more. The data stem from a study of identical twins. V lost 5 bases and J 3 bases, leaving 17 bases between the germline ends. CDR3 length: 15 residues. CDR1 and CDR2 (germline): SGHAT, FQNNGV. Via MiXCR, TCRdb re-called the 5' RACE reads, giving one row per CDR3 protein. Of 270,000 or so distinct CDR3 sequences listed, approximately 8.3% are singletons. This sample also belongs to another study, concerning yellow fever vaccine responses in identical twins.

The origin of this receptor is a woman aged 18-29 years in good health. Material for sequencing was CD8+ T cells sorted from blood. The chain is built from TRBV11-2 and TRBJ2-7; D not certain. Here the CDR3 DNA reads TGTGCCAGCAGCCCGATCTATGGGGTAGACTACGAGCAGTACTTC. It encodes CASSPIYGVDYEQYF.